This T cell receptor beta chain came from a study of T cell responses to AZD1222 COVID-19 vaccine. On this clone itself: Antigen: not known.

Trimming removed 4 bases from V and 5 bases from J; junction bases left unmatched: 6. CDR3 size: 15 residues. The germline V gene has CDR1 SGHRS and CDR2 YFSETQ. Overall study results and limits: Donors were largely white British and mainly female; clonal diversity was possibly underestimated. Variant regions that are unmutated are reportedly the target of nearly half of spike-specific TCRs. Increases in Spike-specific TCR breadth and depth were seen after two AZD1222 doses. Only five or six AZD1222 recipients were seropositive at baseline.

Produced via immunoSEQ multiplex PCR; TCRdb's table is partial and in-frame only. The data contain about 140,000 clones, about 91% of them singletons. V and J are TRBV5-1 and TRBJ2-3; 11 nucleotides align to TRBD1. The sequenced sample was peripheral blood, obtained on day 0 of AZD1222 vaccination. The TCR comes from an adult in good health. The CDR3 DNA reads as TGCGCCAGCAGCCCCGGGACAGGGGGAGAAGATACGCAGTATTTT. It codes for CASSPGTGGEDTQYF.